The 23 T cell receptor beta chains presented below share a single source sample, sequenced in a study of naive and memory T cell subsets. Overall study results and limits: Possibly reflecting memory cells re-expressing CD45RA, a few larger clonotypes occurred in naive repertoires, especially CD8.

Their target antigens are unknown. The beta constant-region primer was an equimolar mix of two oligonucleotides covering TRBC1 and TRBC2. Nested alpha and beta constant-region primers with the SP2 primer drove four PCR rounds on ligated cDNA. TCRdb reprocessed the UMI-ligation and nested PCR reads with MiXCR, giving one entry per CDR3 protein. The sample contains under 150,000 distinct CDR3 sequences, 15% to 25% of which appear only once. The sequenced sample consisted of naive CD8+ T cells from blood. All receptors come from a human donor in good health.

This CDR3 is CASSVPVGSGSYEQYF. The CDR3 DNA sequence: TGTGCCAGCAGTGTCCCTGTGGGTAGCGGTTCCTACGAGCAGTACTTC. The chain is built from TRBV28 and TRBJ2-7; D is perhaps TRBD2 (6 bases). Trimming pared 5 bases from V and 1 base from J, leaving 18 bases between. This CDR3 comprises 16 residues. Germline CDR1 and CDR2: MDHEN and SYDVKM.

In its sample, this clonotype was seen many times. The V call is TRBV29-1, the J call TRBJ2-7; TRBD2 might be the D (6 bases). The CDR3 runs to 13 residues. V was cut by 3 bases and J by 3 bases, with 12 bases left in between. Germline values: CDR1 SQVTM, CDR2 ANQGSEA. The DNA for the CDR3 is TGCAGCGTTGAGGTGCCGGGAGACTACGAGCAGTACTTC. The encoded protein is CSVEVPGDYEQYF.

The V and J genes are TRBV7-9 and TRBJ1-2, with 10 bases that match TRBD1. The length of the CDR3 is 17 residues. Germline assignment: CDR1 SEHNR and CDR2 FQNEAQ (reference sequence). Trimming took 5 bases from V and 8 from J; bases not matched to a gene: 17. CDR3 amino acids: CASSAPTGGWDRGGYTF. The CDR3 DNA reads as TGTGCCAGCAGCGCGCCAACCGGGGGCTGGGACAGGGGAGGCTACACCTTC.

This clonotype appeared a few times. This chain connects TRBV29-1 to TRBJ2-7, with 8 bases fitting TRBD1. V trimming: 6 bases; J trimming: 2 bases; junction bases outside the gene matches: 9. Germline CDR1 and CDR2: SQVTM and ANQGSEA. The CDR3 covers 14 residues. CDR3 sequence: CSVRGQVSTYEQYF. CDR3 bases: TGCAGCGTCCGGGGACAGGTCTCTACCTACGAGCAGTACTTC.

The J gene is TRBJ2-1, the V gene TRBV15, with 12 bases lining up with TRBD2. The V gene end was trimmed by 8 bases and the J gene end by 8 bases; junction bases not matched to a gene: 13. CDR3 length: 16 amino acids. Looked up from germline, CDR1 is LNHNV and CDR2 is YYDKDF (reference sequence). This CDR3 is CATGGPTSGSGDEQFF. As DNA, the CDR3 is TGTGCCACCGGCGGCCCGACTAGCGGGAGTGGGGATGAGCAGTTCTTC.

This clonotype was seen a few times. The chain joins TRBV10-2 to TRBJ2-7; TRBD1 is a possible D gene (5 bases). The germline V gene has CDR1 WSHSY and CDR2 SAAADI. Trimming removed 8 bases at V and 6 bases at J, with 17 bases between. The CDR3 loop spans 13 amino acids. For the CDR3, the DNA is TGCGCCAGCGAAGTCGGGCAGGGTGCCGAGCAGTACTTC. This codes for CASEVGQGAEQYF.

The chain couples TRBV28 to TRBJ1-4; a weak D match, TRBD1 (5 bases). The CDR3 has 15 amino acids. Trimming shortened V by 3 bases and J by 3 bases, and 11 bases separated the two germline ends. Germline V gene lookup returns CDR1 MDHEN and CDR2 SYDVKM. In nucleotides, the CDR3 is TGTGCCAGCAGTTTCTCCGGGGCTGCTAATGAAAAACTGTTTTTT. Its protein product is CASSFSGAANEKLFF.

The V and J genes are TRBV12-3 or TRBV12-4 and TRBJ1-2; 9 bases are shared with TRBD1. The CDR3 totals 14 residues. Trimming removed 5 bases from V and 8 bases from J; junction bases left unmatched: 9. CDR3 in DNA: TGTGCCAGCAGTCCGGACAGGGGATTTGGCGGCTACACCTTC. Encoded protein: CASSPDRGFGGYTF.

This sequence joins TRBV27 and TRBJ1-1; 9 positions agree with TRBD1. V lost 4 bases, J lost 2 bases, and 5 bases stayed unmatched. Germline V CDR1 and CDR2: MNHEY, SMNVEV (reference sequence). The CDR3 loop spans 15 amino acids. The CDR3 DNA is TGTGCCAGCAGTTACGGGACAGGGCTTAACACTGAAGCTTTCTTT. Its translation: CASSYGTGLNTEAFF.

The chain has TRBV6-5 and TRBJ2-1, with D perhaps TRBD2 (6 bases). CDR1 is MNHEY, CDR2 SVGAGI, per germline. This CDR3 is 17 amino acids long. V was pared by 3 bases and J by 8 bases, with 23 bases between. Here the CDR3 DNA reads TGTGCCAGCAGTTATAGGGCGCCGGGAGCCGTCATCTATGAGCAGTTCTTC. Residues: CASSYRAPGAVIYEQFF.

This clonotype was seen at least ten times. The chain combines TRBV2 with TRBJ1-5; no clear D gene. Germline-derived CDR1 and CDR2 are SNHLY and FYNNEI. CDR3 length: 14 amino acids. Deletions cut 4 bases from V and 0 bases from J, with 7 bases between. CDR3 bases: TGTGCCAGCAGTGTCACCGATAGCAATCAGCCCCAGCATTTT. It encodes CASSVTDSNQPQHF.

The chain recombines TRBV27 with TRBJ2-3; perhaps D is TRBD1 or TRBD2 (6 bases each). CDR3 length equals 15 residues. V gave up 6 bases and J gave up 2 bases, with 15 bases separating them. CDR1 is MNHEY, CDR2 SMNVEV, per germline (reference sequence). CDR3: CASSPWGDNTDTQYF. CDR3 coding DNA: TGTGCCAGCAGCCCCTGGGGGGACAACACAGATACGCAGTATTTT.

The CDR3 here is CASKTRGSAGELFF. CDR3 bases: TGTGCCAGCAAAACGAGAGGGAGCGCCGGGGAGCTGTTTTTT. V and J are TRBV3-1 and TRBJ2-2, with TRBD2 as a possible D gene (5 bases). The CDR3 has 14 amino acids. The V end was cut by 7 bases, the J end by 6 bases, with 15 bases between. Germline CDR1 reads LGHDT; CDR2 reads YNNKEL (reference sequence).

This clonotype was counted between two and nine times. The chain employs TRBV12-5 and TRBJ2-1; TRBD1 is a possible D gene (6 bases). V was clipped by 1 base and J by 9 bases, with 13 bases between them. Germline CDR1 reads LGHNT; CDR2 reads FRNRAP. The CDR3 covers 14 residues. CDR3 region: CASGLDRARPEQFF. The CDR3 nucleotides read TGTGCTAGTGGTTTGGACAGGGCTCGCCCTGAGCAGTTCTTC.

This clonotype was detected only a few times. The genes are TRBV20-1 and TRBJ2-7, with D hard to call. The V and J ends lost 3 bases and 3 bases respectively, with 6 bases between them. Germline lookup yields CDR1 DFQATT and CDR2 SNEGSKA (reference sequence). The CDR3 loop spans 11 amino acids. CDR3 nucleotides: TGCAGTGCTAGTCCTCTCTACGAGCAGTACTTC. Residues: CSASPLYEQYF.

The table lists this clonotype with a few counts. The chain couples TRBV6-2 or TRBV6-3 to TRBJ2-2; D unresolved. The CDR3 contains 12 residues. Germline V gene lookup returns CDR1 MNHEY and CDR2 SVGEGT. The V gene lost 3 bases and the J gene lost 3 bases, with 2 bases spanning the gap. DNA for the CDR3: TGTGCCAGCAGTTATGACACCGGGGAGCTGTTTTTT. Protein product: CASSYDTGELFF.

This clonotype appeared a few times. The J gene is TRBJ2-3, the V gene TRBV7-2, with D perhaps matching TRBD1 (6 bases). V dropped 5 bases and J dropped 6 bases, with 12 bases sitting between them. The CDR3 length is 13 residues. Germline values: CDR1 SGHTA, CDR2 FQGNSA. The CDR3: CASSRDTRDTQYF. For the CDR3, the DNA is TGTGCCAGCAGCCGGGACACAAGGGATACGCAGTATTTT. The complete variable domain, with remaining parts taken from reference TRBV7-2 and TRBJ2-3, reads GAGVSQSPSNKVTEKGKDVELRCDPISGHTALYWYRQSLGQGLEFLIYFQGNSAPDKSGLPSDRFSAERTGGSVSTLTIQRTQQEDSAVYLCASSRDTRDTQYFGPGTRLTVL.

This clonotype turned up a few times. This chain links TRBV6-5 with TRBJ2-7, with 10 bases aligning to TRBD1. With 2 bases clipped from V and 0 bases from J, the junction kept 7 bases outside the gene matches. The CDR3 length is 17 residues. CDR1 is MNHEY, CDR2 SVGAGI, per germline. DNA for the CDR3: TGTGCCAGCAGTTACCCTGGGACAGGGGCCTTCTCCTACGAGCAGTACTTC. This sequence encodes CASSYPGTGAFSYEQYF.

This clonotype was seen a handful of times. This chain links TRBV19 with TRBJ2-1, with D unclear. V dropped 3 bases and J dropped 5 bases, with 11 bases sitting between them. The CDR3 loop spans 14 amino acids. CDR1 and CDR2 (germline): LNHDA, SQIVND (reference sequence). The CDR3 spells CASSISLPDNEQFF. Here the CDR3 DNA reads TGTGCCAGTAGTATTTCCCTCCCAGACAATGAGCAGTTCTTC.

This clonotype was seen only a few times. The rearrangement joins TRBV11-2 to TRBJ2-1; the D gene could be TRBD1 or TRBD2 (5 bases each). CDR1 is SGHAT and CDR2 is FQNNGV in the germline V gene. The CDR3 has 16 residues. The V end was cut by 5 bases, the J end by 5 bases, with 19 bases between. Here the CDR3 DNA reads TGTGCCAGCAGCCCCCGGGGACCACTCGGGGACAATGAGCAGTTCTTC. It translates to CASSPRGPLGDNEQFF.

This clonotype has more than one count but fewer than ten. This rearrangement joins TRBV4-2 to TRBJ2-7; TRBD2 aligns across 10 bases. This CDR3 region has 16 residues. Germline CDR1 LGHNA, CDR2 YNFKEQ. Trimming removed 0 bases from V and 4 bases from J; junction bases left unmatched: 6. The CDR3 spells CASSQEGGTSEYEQYF. The CDR3 nucleotides read TGTGCCAGCAGCCAAGAGGGTGGGACTAGCGAGTACGAGCAGTACTTC.

This clonotype occurred a few times. The chain links TRBV6-2 or TRBV6-3 to TRBJ1-1; TRBD1 is a possible D gene (5 bases). CDR3 length: 16 residues. Trimming shortened V by 5 bases and J by 4 bases, and 20 bases separated the two germline ends. Germline CDR1 MNHEY, CDR2 SVGEGT. CDR3 nucleotides: TGTGCCAGCAGTGATTCGGGACTCCCCATGGGCACTGAAGCTTTCTTT. The encoded protein is CASSDSGLPMGTEAFF.

In this sample, this clonotype turned up many times. This rearrangement joins TRBV19 to TRBJ2-1; D might be TRBD2 (6 bases). The V and J ends lost 4 bases and 7 bases respectively, with 8 bases between them. From germline, CDR1 is LNHDA and CDR2 SQIVND (reference sequence). The CDR3 has 12 amino acids. CDR3 in amino acids: CASSTGVNEQFF. As DNA, the CDR3 is TGTGCCAGTAGTACGGGGGTAAATGAGCAGTTCTTC.